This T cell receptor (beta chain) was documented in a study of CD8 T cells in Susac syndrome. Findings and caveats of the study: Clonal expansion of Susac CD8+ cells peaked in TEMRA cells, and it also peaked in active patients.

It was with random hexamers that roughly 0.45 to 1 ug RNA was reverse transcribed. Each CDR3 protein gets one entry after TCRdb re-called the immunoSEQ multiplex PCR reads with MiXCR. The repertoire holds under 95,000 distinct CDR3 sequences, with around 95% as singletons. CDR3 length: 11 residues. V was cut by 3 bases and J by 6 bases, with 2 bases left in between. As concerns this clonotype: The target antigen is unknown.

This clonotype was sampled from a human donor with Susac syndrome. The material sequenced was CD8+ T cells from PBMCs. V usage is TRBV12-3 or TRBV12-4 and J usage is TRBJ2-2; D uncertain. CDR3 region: CASSFPGELFF. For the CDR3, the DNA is TGTGCCAGCAGTTTTCCCGGGGAGCTGTTTTTT.